These 28 T cell receptor beta chains were sequenced from one sample in a study of blood T cell repertoires in COVID-19 (TCRdb year 2020). The library was produced with the immunoSEQ multiplex PCR assay. TCRdb took this table from immuneACCESS and kept in-frame rearrangements with V and J called. Such tables lack part of the clones; where checked against another copy, unresolved V genes explain under half of the gap, and the rest is unexplained. In all, the sample holds some 400,000 clones, and approximately 86% of those were seen once. The ten largest clones add up to under 3% of the sample. The sample consisted of peripheral blood. The receptor set was obtained from a human donor in a cohort sampled during active COVID-19.

This clone came up once. The chain employs TRBV20-1 and TRBJ2-3; 14 nucleotides agree with TRBD2. In germline, CDR1 is DFQATT, CDR2 SNEGSKA (reference sequence). This CDR3 comprises 15 residues. Unmatched junction bases numbered 6, after V lost 5 bases and J lost 5 bases. CDR3 in DNA: TGCAGTGCTGGTGGACTAGCGGGGGGCCAAGATACGCAGTATTTT. Translation: CSAGGLAGGQDTQYF.

V usage is TRBV5-1 and J usage is TRBJ2-3; D is ambiguous. This CDR3 region has 15 residues. Trimming removed 4 bases from V and 3 bases from J, with 15 bases in between. CDR1 is SGHRS, CDR2 YFSETQ, per germline. The CDR3 here is CASSPDGAGTDTQYF. DNA of the CDR3: TGCGCCAGCAGCCCCGACGGAGCTGGAACAGATACGCAGTATTTT. The entire variable domain, with the rest obtained from reference TRBV5-1 and TRBJ2-3, is as follows: KAGVTQTPRYLIKTRGQQVTLSCSPISGHRSVSWYQQTPGQGLQFLFEYFSETQRNKGNFPGRFSGRQFSNSRSEMNVSTLELGDSALYLCASSPDGAGTDTQYFGPGTRLTVL.

The chain carries TRBV19 and TRBJ1-2; 7 bases are shared with TRBD1. CDR1 LNHDA and CDR2 SQIVND come from the germline V gene (reference sequence). The V gene end was trimmed by 4 bases and the J gene end by 7 bases; junction bases not matched to a gene: 9. The CDR3 covers 14 residues. CDR3 DNA sequence: TGTGCCAGTAGTACGCCGCAGGGGGTCCGTGGCTACACCTTC. It is translated as CASSTPQGVRGYTF.

The chain has TRBV30 and TRBJ2-3; 8 nucleotides match TRBD2. The CDR3 totals 20 residues. From germline, CDR1 is GTSNPN and CDR2 SVGIG (reference sequence). Trimming cost V 0 bases and J 0 bases; bases outside gene matches: 17. The DNA of the CDR3 is TGTGCCTGGAGTGTACGGGTATCGCGGGGGGCCTCACTTAGCACAGATACGCAGTATTTT. Residues: CAWSVRVSRGASLSTDTQYF.

CDR3: CASSLNSGQGVYEQYF. CDR3 DNA: TGTGCCAGCAGCTTAAATTCCGGACAGGGGGTATACGAGCAGTACTTC. This chain uses TRBV7-6 with TRBJ2-7, with 10 nucleotides matching TRBD1. CDR1 and CDR2 from the germline V gene are SGHVS and FNYEAQ. The CDR3 is 16 amino acids. After removal of 2 bases from V and 4 bases from J, the junction contained 8 bases not matched to a gene.

V usage is TRBV30 and J usage is TRBJ1-1, with D hard to call. The length of the CDR3 is 11 residues. V shed 5 bases and J shed 4 bases, with 8 bases lying between them. Germline CDR1 is GTSNPN and CDR2 is SVGIG (reference sequence). For the CDR3, the DNA is TGTGCCTGGGTCCCGAGCACTGAAGCTTTCTTT. Its translation is CAWVPSTEAFF.

The rearrangement links TRBV4-2 to TRBJ2-4, with TRBD2 as a possible D gene (5 bases). Deletions cut 3 bases from V and 9 bases from J, with 18 bases between. The germline gives CDR1 LGHNA, CDR2 YNFKEQ. The CDR3 consists of 15 residues. CDR3 DNA sequence: TGTGCCAGCAGCCAGGGAAACCGGGAACTACCCATTCAGTACTTC. Its translation: CASSQGNRELPIQYF.

The chain is built from TRBV6-2 or TRBV6-3 and TRBJ2-7, with D tentatively TRBD1 (5 bases). There are 12 residues in the CDR3. Germline V gene lookup returns CDR1 MNHEY and CDR2 SVGEGT. Between the trimmed V and J ends, which lost 6 bases and 2 bases, there was a span of 8 bases. The CDR3, as DNA: TGTGCCAGCAGCAGACAGCCCTACGAGCAGTACTTC. It codes for CASSRQPYEQYF.

The chain combines TRBV6-5 with TRBJ2-3; D remains unclear. The V and J ends lost 5 bases and 1 base respectively, with 13 bases between them. The CDR3 has 15 amino acids. Germline V lookup: CDR1 MNHEY, CDR2 SVGAGI. CDR3 in amino acids: CASSQADWGTDTQYF. The CDR3 nucleotides read TGTGCCAGCAGTCAGGCAGATTGGGGCACAGATACGCAGTATTTT.

The chain is built from TRBV15 and TRBJ2-5; TRBD1 aligns across 12 bases. Unmatched junction bases numbered 4, after V lost 9 bases and J lost 5 bases. Germline assignment: CDR1 LNHNV and CDR2 YYDKDF (reference sequence). The CDR3 has 13 residues. CDR3 residues: CATGDRGRETQYF. The CDR3 coding sequence is TGTGCCACGGGGGACAGGGGGCGCGAGACCCAGTACTTC.

This chain links TRBV21-1 with TRBJ2-7; the D call in the table, TRBD1, was not verified against the DNA. TRBV21-1 is a recognized pseudogene. The CDR3 length is 17 residues. The CDR3 sequence: CASSKGGDRVNSYEQYF. The CDR3 DNA reads as TGTGCCAGCAGCAAAGGGGGGGACAGGGTGAATTCCTACGAGCAGTACTTC.

The V gene is TRBV4-2, the J gene TRBJ2-1; D unclear. V dropped 0 bases and J dropped 4 bases, with 10 bases sitting between them. CDR3 length equals 15 residues. Germline CDR1 reads LGHNA; CDR2 reads YNFKEQ. This chain's CDR3 is CASSQDHSQYNEQFF. The CDR3 DNA reads TGTGCCAGCAGCCAAGATCACAGCCAATACAATGAGCAGTTCTTC.

V and J are TRBV5-1 and TRBJ1-4; D perhaps matches TRBD1 (5 bases). The V end was cut by 6 bases, the J end by 7 bases, with 16 bases between. The CDR3 runs 14 residues. The germline V gene encodes CDR1 SGHRS and CDR2 YFSETQ. CDR3 nucleotide sequence: TGCGCCAGCAAATGGGGCATAGACGCTGAAAAACTGTTTTTT. Its protein is CASKWGIDAEKLFF.

The chain employs TRBV30 and TRBJ2-7; maybe TRBD2 (6 bases). This CDR3 is built from 16 residues. Trimming left V 4 bases short and J 1 base short, with 20 bases between. CDR1 GTSNPN and CDR2 SVGIG come from the germline V gene (reference sequence). CDR3 loop: CAWTNTRAGRSYEQYF. The CDR3 DNA is TGTGCCTGGACTAATACCCGGGCAGGGAGGTCCTACGAGCAGTACTTC. Based on the CDR3 plus reference TRBV30 and TRBJ2-7, the full variable domain is SQTIHQWPATLVQPVGSPLSLECTVEGTSNPNLYWYRQAAGRGLQLLFYSVGIGQISSEVPQNLSASRPQDRQFILSSKKLLLSDSGFYLCAWTNTRAGRSYEQYFGPGTRLTVT.

The V call is TRBV7-2, the J call TRBJ2-7; D is uncertain. Germline lookup yields CDR1 SGHTA and CDR2 FQGNSA. The CDR3 covers 15 residues. The V and J ends lost 2 bases and 2 bases respectively, with 13 bases between them. CDR3: CASSLSVQYTYEQYF. CDR3 DNA sequence: TGTGCCAGCAGCTTATCTGTGCAGTATACCTACGAGCAGTACTTC.

The table lists this clone with a count of one. This chain joins TRBV27 and TRBJ2-3, with 8 nucleotides matching TRBD2. With V trimmed by 5 bases and J by 1 base, 11 bases remained unmatched. Germline V gene data show CDR1 as MNHEY and CDR2 as SMNVEV (reference sequence). The CDR3 length is 17 residues. Written as DNA, the CDR3 is TGTGCCAGCAGTCCCTTTATCCGGGAGGGGGGCACAGATACGCAGTATTTT. Translated: CASSPFIREGGTDTQYF.

This clone was detected once. The chain carries TRBV11-2 and TRBJ1-2, with TRBD1 identical over 8 bases. Per germline, CDR1 SGHAT and CDR2 FQNNGV. This CDR3 spans 14 amino acids. V lost 5 bases and J lost 4; bases outside the gene matches: 6. The CDR3 nucleotides are TGTGCCAGCAGCCCCCAGGGGGCGGCCTATGGCTACACCTTC. This encodes CASSPQGAAYGYTF.

The rearrangement joins TRBV11-2 to TRBJ1-1; D unresolved. V lost 6 bases and J 4 bases, leaving 15 bases between the germline ends. This CDR3 comprises 14 residues. Germline values: CDR1 SGHAT, CDR2 FQNNGV. CDR3 coding DNA: TGTGCCAGCAGGAGTAGCGGGGAGGTCACTGAAGCTTTCTTT. This sequence encodes CASRSSGEVTEAFF. The full variable domain, its missing parts supplied by reference TRBV11-2 and TRBJ1-1, is EAGVAQSPRYKIIEKRQSVAFWCNPISGHATLYWYQQILGQGPKLLIQFQNNGVVDDSQLPKDRFSAERLKGVDSTLKIQPAKLEDSAVYLCASRSSGEVTEAFFGQGTRLTVV.

J is TRBJ2-7 and V is TRBV6-5, with 9 bases lining up with TRBD2. V was pared by 5 bases and J by 1 base, with 6 bases of the junction left unmatched. Looked up from germline, CDR1 is MNHEY and CDR2 is SVGAGI. CDR3 length equals 15 residues. CDR3 in DNA: TGTGCCAGCAGTCTGGAGCGGGAGGTATCCTACGAGCAGTACTTC. Residues: CASSLEREVSYEQYF.

The sample holds one count of this clone. The V call is TRBV19, the J call TRBJ2-4, with 7 bases fitting TRBD2. Germline CDR1 LNHDA, CDR2 SQIVND (reference sequence). V gave up 5 bases and J gave up 1 base; unmatched junction bases: 17. The CDR3 is 19 amino acids. The DNA of the CDR3 is TGTGCCAGTAGTTCCCGACAGAAGGTCGGGGGGATCGCCAAAAACATTCAGTACTTC. Its translation is CASSSRQKVGGIAKNIQYF.

The chain is built from TRBV18 and TRBJ2-7; the D is unclear. V lost 3 bases and J 5 bases, leaving 17 bases between the germline ends. CDR1 and CDR2 from the germline V gene are KGHSH and LQKENI. This CDR3 comprises 15 residues. The CDR3 sequence is CASSPSSIPTDEQYF. The CDR3 region has the DNA TGTGCCAGCTCACCGTCGTCCATACCTACGGACGAGCAGTACTTC. The complete variable domain, with remaining parts taken from reference TRBV18 and TRBJ2-7, reads NAGVMQNPRHLVRRRGQEARLRCSPMKGHSHVYWYRQLPEEGLKFMVYLQKENIIDESGMPKERFSAEFPKEGPSILRIQQVVRGDSAAYFCASSPSSIPTDEQYFGPGTRLTVT.

This clone was counted once. This chain uses TRBV16 with TRBJ1-5, with TRBD1 as a possible D gene (5 bases). This CDR3 is built from 15 residues. Trimming pared 1 base from V and 8 bases from J, leaving 15 bases between. From germline, CDR1 is KGHSY and CDR2 FQNENV. The CDR3: CASSQWEQAQEPQHF. The CDR3 DNA follows: TGTGCCAGCAGCCAATGGGAACAGGCGCAGGAGCCCCAGCATTTT.

This chain uses TRBV5-1 with TRBJ2-1, with a possible D match to TRBD1 (5 bases). Germline V gene data show CDR1 as SGHRS and CDR2 as YFSETQ. The CDR3 is 17 residues long. V was trimmed by 0 bases and J by 2 bases, leaving 15 bases between them. The CDR3: CASSLAGIDRTYNEQFF. CDR3 in DNA: TGCGCCAGCAGCTTGGCCGGTATAGACAGAACCTACAATGAGCAGTTCTTC.

DNA of the CDR3: TGTGCCAGCAGTTCCGCGGGGGAGCAGTTCTTC. Translating it yields CASSSAGEQFF. The chain uses TRBV7-2 and TRBJ2-1; D perhaps matches TRBD2 (6 bases). Germline V gene data show CDR1 as SGHTA and CDR2 as FQGNSA. V was pared by 6 bases and J by 10 bases, with 10 bases between. CDR3 length: 11 residues. Full variable domain (outside the CDR3, taken from reference TRBV7-2 and TRBJ2-1): GAGVSQSPSNKVTEKGKDVELRCDPISGHTALYWYRQSLGQGLEFLIYFQGNSAPDKSGLPSDRFSAERTGGSVSTLTIQRTQQEDSAVYLCASSSAGEQFFGPGTRLTVL.

Only a few counts were recorded for this clone. This chain links TRBV5-1 with TRBJ1-3; a weak D match, TRBD1 (6 bases). Trimming removed 4 bases at V and 7 bases at J, with 21 bases between. CDR3 length equals 16 residues. CDR1 and CDR2 (germline): SGHRS, YFSETQ. CDR3: CASSPSGGHERNTIYF. CDR3 DNA sequence: TGCGCCAGCAGCCCGAGCGGGGGGCACGAGAGGAACACCATATATTTT. Full variable domain (remainder filled in from reference TRBV5-1 and TRBJ1-3): KAGVTQTPRYLIKTRGQQVTLSCSPISGHRSVSWYQQTPGQGLQFLFEYFSETQRNKGNFPGRFSGRQFSNSRSEMNVSTLELGDSALYLCASSPSGGHERNTIYFGEGSWLTVV.

This rearrangement joins TRBV6-4 to TRBJ2-1; 9 bases line up with TRBD2. The CDR3 has 15 residues. Germline V CDR1 and CDR2: MRHNA, SNTAGT. The junction had 0 bases not matched to a gene; V was cut back by 0 bases and J by 3 bases. The CDR3 loop is CASSDSLAGYNEQFF. CDR3 DNA sequence: TGTGCCAGCAGTGACTCACTAGCGGGCTACAATGAGCAGTTCTTC.

The CDR3 sequence: CASSELGLGSTEAFF. The CDR3 DNA reads as TGTGCCAGCAGTGAATTGGGGCTTGGGTCCACTGAAGCTTTCTTT. The V call is TRBV2, the J call TRBJ1-1; the D gene is possibly TRBD1 (5 bases). V gave up 2 bases and J gave up 4 bases, with 14 bases separating them. Germline CDR1 reads SNHLY; CDR2 reads FYNNEI. This CDR3 spans 15 amino acids.

This chain connects TRBV5-1 to TRBJ1-4; D gene uncertain. CDR1 and CDR2 from the germline V gene are SGHRS and YFSETQ. V gave up 2 bases and J gave up 0 bases, with 8 bases separating them. The CDR3 has 15 amino acids. The CDR3 sequence: CASSFRGATNEKLFF. For the CDR3, the DNA is TGCGCCAGCAGCTTTAGAGGTGCAACTAATGAAAAACTGTTTTTT.